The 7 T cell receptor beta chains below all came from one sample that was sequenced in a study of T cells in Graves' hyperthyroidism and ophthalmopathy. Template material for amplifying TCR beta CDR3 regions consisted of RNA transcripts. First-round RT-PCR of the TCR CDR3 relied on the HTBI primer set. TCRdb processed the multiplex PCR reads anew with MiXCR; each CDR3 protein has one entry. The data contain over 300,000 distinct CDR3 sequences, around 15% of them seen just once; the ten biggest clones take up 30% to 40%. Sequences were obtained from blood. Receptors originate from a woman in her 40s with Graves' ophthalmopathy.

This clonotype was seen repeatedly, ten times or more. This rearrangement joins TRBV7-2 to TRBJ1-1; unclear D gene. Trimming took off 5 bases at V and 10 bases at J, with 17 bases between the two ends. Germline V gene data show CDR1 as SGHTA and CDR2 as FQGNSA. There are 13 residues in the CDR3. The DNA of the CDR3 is TGTGCCAGCAGCCCAAGGACCCAGAGTTCAGCTTTCTTT. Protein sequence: CASSPRTQSSAFF.

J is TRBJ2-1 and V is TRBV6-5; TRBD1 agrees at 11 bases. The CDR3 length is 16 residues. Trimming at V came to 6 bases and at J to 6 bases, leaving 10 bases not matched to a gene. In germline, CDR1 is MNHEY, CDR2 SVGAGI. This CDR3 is CASRYPGTGGTNEQFF. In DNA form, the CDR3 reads TGTGCCAGCAGATACCCCGGGACAGGGGGAACCAATGAGCAGTTCTTC.

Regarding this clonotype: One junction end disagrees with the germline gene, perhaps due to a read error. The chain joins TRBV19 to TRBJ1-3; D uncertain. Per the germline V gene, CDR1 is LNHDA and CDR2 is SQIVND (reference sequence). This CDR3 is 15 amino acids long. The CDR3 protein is CTSSIDRFMGNTIYF. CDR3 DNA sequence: TGTACCAGTAGTATAGATCGGTTTATGGGAAACACCATATATTTT. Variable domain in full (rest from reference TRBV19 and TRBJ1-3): DGGITQSPKYLFRKEGQNVTLSCEQNLNHDAMYWYRQDPGQGLRLIYYSQIVNDFQKGDIAEGYSVSREKKESFPLTVTSAQKNPTAFYLCTSSIDRFMGNTIYFGEGSWLTVV.

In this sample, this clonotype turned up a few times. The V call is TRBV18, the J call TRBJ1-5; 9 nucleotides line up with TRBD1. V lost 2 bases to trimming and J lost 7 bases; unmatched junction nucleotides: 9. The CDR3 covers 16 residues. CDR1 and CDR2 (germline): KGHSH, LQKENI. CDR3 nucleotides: TGTGCCAGCTCACCAGGGAGGCTAGGGACAGGGCAGCCCCAGCATTTT. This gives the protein CASSPGRLGTGQPQHF.

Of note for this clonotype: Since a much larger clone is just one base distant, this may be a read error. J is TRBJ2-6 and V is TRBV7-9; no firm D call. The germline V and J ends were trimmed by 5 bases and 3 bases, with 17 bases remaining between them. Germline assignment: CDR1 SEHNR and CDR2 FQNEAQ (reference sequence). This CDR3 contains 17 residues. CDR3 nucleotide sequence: TGTGCCAGCAGCCCCGACCGGGCTAGTTTTGGGGCCAACGTCCTGACTTTC. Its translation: CASSPDRASFGANVLTF.

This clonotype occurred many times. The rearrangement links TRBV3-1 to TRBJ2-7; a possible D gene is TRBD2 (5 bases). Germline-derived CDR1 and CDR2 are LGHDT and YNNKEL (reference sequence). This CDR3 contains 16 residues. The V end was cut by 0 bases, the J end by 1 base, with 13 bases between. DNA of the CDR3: TGTGCCAGCAGCCAAGATACCGAGCGGAATTCCTACGAGCAGTACTTC. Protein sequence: CASSQDTERNSYEQYF.

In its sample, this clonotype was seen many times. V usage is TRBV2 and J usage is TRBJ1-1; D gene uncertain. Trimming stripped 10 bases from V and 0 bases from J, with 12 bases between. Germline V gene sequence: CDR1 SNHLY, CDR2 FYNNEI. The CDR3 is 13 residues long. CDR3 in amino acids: CATIRVLNTEAFF. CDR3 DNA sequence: TGTGCCACGATTCGGGTACTGAACACTGAAGCTTTCTTT.